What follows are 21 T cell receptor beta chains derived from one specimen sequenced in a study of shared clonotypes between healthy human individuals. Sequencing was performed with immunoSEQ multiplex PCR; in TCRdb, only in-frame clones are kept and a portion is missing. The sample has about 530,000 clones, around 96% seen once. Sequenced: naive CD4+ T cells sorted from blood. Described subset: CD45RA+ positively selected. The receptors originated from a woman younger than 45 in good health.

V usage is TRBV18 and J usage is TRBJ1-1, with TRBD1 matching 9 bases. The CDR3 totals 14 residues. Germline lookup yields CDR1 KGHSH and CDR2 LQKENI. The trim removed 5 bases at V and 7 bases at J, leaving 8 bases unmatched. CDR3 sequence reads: CASSDRQGVGEAFF. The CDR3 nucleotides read TGTGCCAGCTCAGACAGACAGGGGGTCGGTGAAGCTTTCTTT.

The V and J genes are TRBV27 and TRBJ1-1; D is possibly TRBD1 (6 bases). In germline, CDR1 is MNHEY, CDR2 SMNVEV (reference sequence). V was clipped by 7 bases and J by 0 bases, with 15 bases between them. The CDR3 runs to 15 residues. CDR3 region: CASKSRGGLNTEAFF. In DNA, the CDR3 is TGTGCCAGCAAATCCCGAGGGGGGTTGAACACTGAAGCTTTCTTT.

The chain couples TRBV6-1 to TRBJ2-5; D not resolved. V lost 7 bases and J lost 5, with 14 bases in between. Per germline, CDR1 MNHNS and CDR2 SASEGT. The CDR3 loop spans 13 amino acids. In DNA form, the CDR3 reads TGTGCCAGCACCCCAAACCTGCCCGAGACCCAGTACTTC. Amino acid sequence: CASTPNLPETQYF.

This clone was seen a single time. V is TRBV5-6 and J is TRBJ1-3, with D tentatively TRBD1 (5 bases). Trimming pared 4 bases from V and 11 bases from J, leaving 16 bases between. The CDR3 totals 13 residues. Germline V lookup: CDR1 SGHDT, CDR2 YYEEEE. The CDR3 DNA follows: TGTGCCAGCAGCGCAATCAACCGGGGGGCCATATATTTT. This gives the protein CASSAINRGAIYF.

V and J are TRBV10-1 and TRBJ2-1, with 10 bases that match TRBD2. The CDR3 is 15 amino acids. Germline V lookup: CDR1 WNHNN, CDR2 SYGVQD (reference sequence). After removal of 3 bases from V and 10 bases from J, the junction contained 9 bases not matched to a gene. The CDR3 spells CASSDHKREGGEQFF. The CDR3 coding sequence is TGCGCCAGCAGTGATCACAAGCGGGAGGGCGGCGAGCAGTTCTTC.

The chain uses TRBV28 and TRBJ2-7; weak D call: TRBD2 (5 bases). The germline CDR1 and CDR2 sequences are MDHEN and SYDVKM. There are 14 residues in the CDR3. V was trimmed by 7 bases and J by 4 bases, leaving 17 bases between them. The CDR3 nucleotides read TGTGCCAGCAACCGCTGGACTCCCCTTTACGAGCAGTACTTC. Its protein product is CASNRWTPLYEQYF.

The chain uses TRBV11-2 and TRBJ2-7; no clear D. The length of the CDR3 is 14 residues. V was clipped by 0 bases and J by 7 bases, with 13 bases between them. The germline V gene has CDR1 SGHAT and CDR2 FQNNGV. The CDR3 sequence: CASSLEVLLGEQYF. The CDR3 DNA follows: TGTGCCAGCAGCTTAGAGGTCCTATTGGGAGAGCAGTACTTC.

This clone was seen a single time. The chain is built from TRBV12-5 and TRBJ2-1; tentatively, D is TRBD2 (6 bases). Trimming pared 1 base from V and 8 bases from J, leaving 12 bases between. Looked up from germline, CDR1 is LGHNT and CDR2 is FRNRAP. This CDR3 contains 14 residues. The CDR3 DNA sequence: TGTGCTAGTGGTTTGGGACTAGTTAAGGATGAGCAGTTCTTC. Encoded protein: CASGLGLVKDEQFF. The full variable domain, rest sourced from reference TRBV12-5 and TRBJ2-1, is DARVTQTPRHKVTEMGQEVTMRCQPILGHNTVFWYRQTMMQGLELLAYFRNRAPLDDSGMPKDRFSAEMPDATLATLKIQPSEPRDSAVYFCASGLGLVKDEQFFGPGTRLTVL.

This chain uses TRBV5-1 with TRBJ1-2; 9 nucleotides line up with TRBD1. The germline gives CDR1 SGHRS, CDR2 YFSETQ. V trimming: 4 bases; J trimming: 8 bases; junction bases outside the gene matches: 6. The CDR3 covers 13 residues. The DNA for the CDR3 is TGCGCCAGCAGCGAGGGACAGGGAGGCGGCTACACCTTC. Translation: CASSEGQGGGYTF.

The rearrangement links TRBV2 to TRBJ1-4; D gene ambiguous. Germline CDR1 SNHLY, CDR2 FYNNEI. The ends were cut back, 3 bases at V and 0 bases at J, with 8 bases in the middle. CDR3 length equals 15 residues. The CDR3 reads CASSDTAATNEKLFF. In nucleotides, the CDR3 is TGTGCCAGCAGTGACACTGCTGCAACTAATGAAAAACTGTTTTTT.

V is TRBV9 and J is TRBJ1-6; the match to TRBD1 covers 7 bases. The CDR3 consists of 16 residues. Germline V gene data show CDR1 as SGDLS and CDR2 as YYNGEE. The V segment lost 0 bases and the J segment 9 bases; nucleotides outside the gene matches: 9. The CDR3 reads CASSVEHRGSSSPLHF. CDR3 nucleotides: TGTGCCAGCAGCGTAGAACACAGGGGCTCGAGTTCACCCCTCCACTTT.

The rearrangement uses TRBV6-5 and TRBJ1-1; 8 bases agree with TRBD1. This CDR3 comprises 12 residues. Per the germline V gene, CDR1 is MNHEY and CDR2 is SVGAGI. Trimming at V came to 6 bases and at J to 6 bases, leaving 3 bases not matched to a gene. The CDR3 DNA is TGTGCCAGCAGGACAGGGGTGGCTGAAGCTTTCTTT. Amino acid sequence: CASRTGVAEAFF.

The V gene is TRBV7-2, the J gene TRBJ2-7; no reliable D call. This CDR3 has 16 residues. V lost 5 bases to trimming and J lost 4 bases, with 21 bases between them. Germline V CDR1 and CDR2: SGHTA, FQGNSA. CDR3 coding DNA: TGTGCCAGCAGCCCTGATACATCCTCACACCCTTACGAGCAGTACTTC. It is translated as CASSPDTSSHPYEQYF.

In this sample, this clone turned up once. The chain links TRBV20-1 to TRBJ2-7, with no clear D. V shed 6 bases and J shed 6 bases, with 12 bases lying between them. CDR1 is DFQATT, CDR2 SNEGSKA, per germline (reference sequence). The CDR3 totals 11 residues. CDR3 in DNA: TGCAGTGCGAAGCATGGGGTCGAGCAGTACTTC. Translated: CSAKHGVEQYF.

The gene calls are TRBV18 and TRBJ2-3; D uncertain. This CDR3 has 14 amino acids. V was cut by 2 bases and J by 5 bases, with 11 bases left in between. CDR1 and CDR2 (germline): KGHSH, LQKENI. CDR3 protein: CASSPLPAQDTQYF. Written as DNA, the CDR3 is TGTGCCAGCTCACCATTGCCGGCCCAAGATACGCAGTATTTT. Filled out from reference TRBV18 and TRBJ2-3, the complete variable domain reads NAGVMQNPRHLVRRRGQEARLRCSPMKGHSHVYWYRQLPEEGLKFMVYLQKENIIDESGMPKERFSAEFPKEGPSILRIQQVVRGDSAAYFCASSPLPAQDTQYFGPGTRLTVL.

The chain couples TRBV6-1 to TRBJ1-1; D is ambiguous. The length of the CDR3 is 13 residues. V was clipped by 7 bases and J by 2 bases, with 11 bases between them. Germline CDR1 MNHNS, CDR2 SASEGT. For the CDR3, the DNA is TGTGCCAGCAAGGGCCAGCCCAACACTGAAGCTTTCTTT. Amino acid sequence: CASKGQPNTEAFF.

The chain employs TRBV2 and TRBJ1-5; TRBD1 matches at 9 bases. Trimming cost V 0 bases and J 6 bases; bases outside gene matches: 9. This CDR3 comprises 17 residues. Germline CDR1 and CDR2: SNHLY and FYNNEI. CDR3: CASSEAAGTGQSQPQHF. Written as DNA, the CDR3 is TGTGCCAGCAGTGAAGCTGCCGGGACAGGGCAGAGTCAGCCCCAGCATTTT.

CDR3 residues: CASSQTDTGELFF. CDR3 DNA: TGTGCCAGCTCACAGACAGACACCGGGGAGCTGTTTTTT. The J gene is TRBJ2-2, the V gene TRBV18; D is possibly TRBD1 (5 bases). The CDR3 has 13 amino acids. The V end was cut by 4 bases, the J end by 3 bases, with 6 bases between. CDR1 and CDR2 from the germline V gene are KGHSH and LQKENI. Based on the CDR3 plus reference TRBV18 and TRBJ2-2, the full variable domain is NAGVMQNPRHLVRRRGQEARLRCSPMKGHSHVYWYRQLPEEGLKFMVYLQKENIIDESGMPKERFSAEFPKEGPSILRIQQVVRGDSAAYFCASSQTDTGELFFGEGSRLTVL.

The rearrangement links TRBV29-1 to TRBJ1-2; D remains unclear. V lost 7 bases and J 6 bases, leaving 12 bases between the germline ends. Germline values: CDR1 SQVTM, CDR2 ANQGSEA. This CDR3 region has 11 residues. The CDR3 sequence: CSAAEGDGYTF. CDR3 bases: TGCAGCGCCGCCGAAGGAGATGGCTACACCTTC.

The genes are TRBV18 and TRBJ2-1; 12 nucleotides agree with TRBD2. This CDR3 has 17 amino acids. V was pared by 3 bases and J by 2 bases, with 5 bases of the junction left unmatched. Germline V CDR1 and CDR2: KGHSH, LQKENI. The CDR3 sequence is CASSPPGLAGPYNEQFF. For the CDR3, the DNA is TGTGCCAGCTCACCGCCGGGACTAGCGGGTCCCTACAATGAGCAGTTCTTC. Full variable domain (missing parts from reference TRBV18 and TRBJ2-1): NAGVMQNPRHLVRRRGQEARLRCSPMKGHSHVYWYRQLPEEGLKFMVYLQKENIIDESGMPKERFSAEFPKEGPSILRIQQVVRGDSAAYFCASSPPGLAGPYNEQFFGPGTRLTVL.

Written as DNA, the CDR3 is TGTGCCAGCAGCCCTCGACGATACAGGGACCCTTATGGCTACACCTTC. Encoded protein: CASSPRRYRDPYGYTF. The chain carries TRBV7-8 and TRBJ1-2, with a weak D call TRBD1 (6 bases). V was cut by 5 bases and J by 5 bases, with 21 bases left in between. The CDR3 is made up of 16 amino acids. The germline V gene has CDR1 SGHVS and CDR2 FQNEAQ.